Shown below are 14 T cell receptor beta chains from a single sample sequenced in a study of T-cell memory formation after mild COVID-19. TCRdb itself ran the 5' RACE reads through MiXCR, one entry per CDR3 protein. The table records nearly 200,000 distinct CDR3 sequences, around 20% of them present only once. The sequencing input was PBMCs or a T cell subset sorted from them (not recorded which). The receptor set was obtained from an adult woman who had mild COVID-19 (a few samples of this study predate the infection). Cell type and time point are not known.

This clonotype was seen many times. This chain uses TRBV29-1 with TRBJ1-2; D call uncertain. CDR1 and CDR2 from the germline V gene are SQVTM and ANQGSEA. The CDR3 sequence is 12 residues long. Trimming pared 3 bases from V and 8 bases from J, leaving 13 bases between. CDR3 DNA sequence: TGCAGCGTTGACAGTCAACAGCGGGGCTACACCTTC. Its protein product is CSVDSQQRGYTF.

This clonotype was counted between two and nine times. The CDR3: CASSSTGTGELFF. In nucleotides, the CDR3 is TGTGCCAGCAGTTCGACAGGGACCGGGGAGCTGTTTTTT. The V and J genes are TRBV6-2 or TRBV6-3 and TRBJ2-2; 7 bases map to TRBD1. The V gene's germline CDR1 is MNHEY and CDR2 SVGEGT. With 4 bases clipped from V and 5 bases from J, the junction kept 1 base outside the gene matches. The CDR3 runs to 13 residues.

The rearrangement links TRBV24-1 to TRBJ1-5; weak D call: TRBD1 (5 bases). Trimming cost V 4 bases and J 6 bases, with 15 bases left between them. The CDR3 has 15 residues. CDR1 KGHDR and CDR2 SFDVKD come from the germline V gene. CDR3: CATSDRQGGGQPQHF. CDR3 sequence (DNA): TGTGCCACCAGTGACAGGCAGGGAGGCGGTCAGCCCCAGCATTTT.

This clonotype has a handful of counts. The genes are TRBV29-1 and TRBJ1-1; TRBD1 might be the D (5 bases). CDR1 and CDR2 (germline): SQVTM, ANQGSEA. Trimming removed 1 base from V and 4 bases from J, with 13 bases in between. The CDR3 has 14 amino acids. The CDR3 nucleotides are TGCAGCGTTGAAGCGCGACAGTCGTCCACTGAAGCTTTCTTT. Protein sequence: CSVEARQSSTEAFF.

This rearrangement joins TRBV7-9 to TRBJ1-4; D gene uncertain. The CDR3 has 15 residues. Germline V lookup: CDR1 SEHNR, CDR2 FQNEAQ (reference sequence). V lost 5 bases to trimming and J lost 2 bases, with 12 bases between them. The CDR3 DNA sequence: TGTGCCAGCAGCCGCTGGCCAGTTACTAATGAAAAACTGTTTTTT. Residues: CASSRWPVTNEKLFF.

This clonotype has a handful of counts. The chain couples TRBV12-3 or TRBV12-4 to TRBJ2-2; TRBD2 aligns across 9 bases. This CDR3 is 15 amino acids long. V lost 5 bases, J lost 7 bases, and 8 bases stayed unmatched. This chain's CDR3 is CASSAAGGPNGELFF. The CDR3 DNA reads TGTGCCAGCAGTGCGGCGGGGGGGCCAAACGGGGAGCTGTTTTTT.

This clonotype has more than one count but fewer than ten. The J gene is TRBJ2-3, the V gene TRBV2; D unresolved. The CDR3 extends over 14 amino acids. Per germline, CDR1 SNHLY and CDR2 FYNNEI. The germline V and J ends were trimmed by 4 bases and 4 bases, with 12 bases remaining between them. CDR3 region: CASSALLRSDTQYF. The CDR3 bases are TGTGCCAGCAGTGCTCTTCTCAGGTCAGATACGCAGTATTTT. The full variable domain, completed using reference TRBV2 and TRBJ2-3, is EPEVTQTPSHQVTQMGQEVILRCVPISNHLYFYWYRQILGQKVEFLVSFYNNEISEKSEIFDDQFSVERPDGSNFTLKIRSTKLEDSAMYFCASSALLRSDTQYFGPGTRLTVL.

V and J are TRBV29-1 and TRBJ1-1; 8 nucleotides line up with TRBD1. V lost 2 bases, J lost 0 bases, and 5 bases stayed unmatched. Germline CDR1 reads SQVTM; CDR2 reads ANQGSEA. This CDR3 spans 15 amino acids. CDR3 amino acids: CSVERGTGVNTEAFF. The CDR3 DNA reads TGCAGCGTTGAACGCGGGACAGGTGTGAACACTGAAGCTTTCTTT.

Only a few counts were recorded for this clonotype. The chain has TRBV4-2 and TRBJ2-3, with a possible D match to TRBD1 (6 bases). The CDR3 covers 14 residues. Germline V gives CDR1 LGHNA, CDR2 YNFKEQ. The ends were cut back, 3 bases at V and 0 bases at J, with 7 bases in the middle. The CDR3 DNA reads as TGTGCCAGCAGCCACGGACAGAGCACAGATACGCAGTATTTT. Protein sequence: CASSHGQSTDTQYF.

The V call is TRBV6-1, the J call TRBJ2-5, with a possible D match to TRBD1 (7 bases). V was pared by 10 bases and J by 4 bases, with 19 bases between. Per the germline V gene, CDR1 is MNHNS and CDR2 is SASEGT. The CDR3 spans 14 residues. The CDR3 bases are TGTGCCACCCTCAGGGGGGCGCTGGCAGAGACCCAGTACTTC. Translation gives CATLRGALAETQYF.

The J gene is TRBJ1-1, the V gene TRBV20-1; D gene ambiguous. The germline CDR1 and CDR2 sequences are DFQATT and SNEGSKA (reference sequence). CDR3 size: 11 residues. V was cut by 2 bases and J by 7 bases, with 8 bases left in between. The CDR3 DNA sequence: TGCAGTGCTAGACGGGGTTTTGAAGCTTTCTTT. Amino acid sequence: CSARRGFEAFF.

This chain links TRBV6-5 with TRBJ2-3; possibly TRBD2 for D (6 bases). V gave up 2 bases and J gave up 3 bases, with 21 bases separating them. The CDR3 runs to 18 residues. Germline assignment: CDR1 MNHEY and CDR2 SVGAGI. The CDR3 DNA sequence: TGTGCCAGCAGTTACCAGGTTGGGGGTAGCGGAGGGACAGATACGCAGTATTTT. Its translation is CASSYQVGGSGGTDTQYF.

V and J are TRBV10-3 and TRBJ2-5; D is ambiguous. The V gene's germline CDR1 is ENHRY and CDR2 SYGVKD. V lost 3 bases and J 3 bases, leaving 11 bases between the germline ends. The CDR3 runs to 14 residues. CDR3 loop: CAISERGTEETQYF. The CDR3 coding sequence is TGTGCCATCAGTGAACGAGGCACCGAAGAGACCCAGTACTTC.

This clonotype was seen repeatedly, ten times or more. The chain joins TRBV27 to TRBJ1-5, with D hard to call. The germline V gene encodes CDR1 MNHEY and CDR2 SMNVEV (reference sequence). The CDR3 is made up of 13 amino acids. V dropped 3 bases and J dropped 7 bases, with 10 bases sitting between them. The CDR3 protein is CASSFRVRQPQHF. CDR3 nucleotides: TGTGCCAGCAGTTTTCGTGTTCGCCAGCCCCAGCATTTT.